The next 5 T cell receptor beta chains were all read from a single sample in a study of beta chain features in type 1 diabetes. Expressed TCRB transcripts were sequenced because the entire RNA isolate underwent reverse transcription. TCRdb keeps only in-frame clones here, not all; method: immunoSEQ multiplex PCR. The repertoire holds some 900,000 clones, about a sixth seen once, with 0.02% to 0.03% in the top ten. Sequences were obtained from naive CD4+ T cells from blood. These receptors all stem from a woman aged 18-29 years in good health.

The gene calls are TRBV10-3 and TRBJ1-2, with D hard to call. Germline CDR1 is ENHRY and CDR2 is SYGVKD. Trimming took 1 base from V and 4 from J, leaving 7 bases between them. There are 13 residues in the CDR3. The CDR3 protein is CAISEWKAYGYTF. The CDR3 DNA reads TGTGCCATCAGTGAGTGGAAAGCCTATGGCTACACCTTC.

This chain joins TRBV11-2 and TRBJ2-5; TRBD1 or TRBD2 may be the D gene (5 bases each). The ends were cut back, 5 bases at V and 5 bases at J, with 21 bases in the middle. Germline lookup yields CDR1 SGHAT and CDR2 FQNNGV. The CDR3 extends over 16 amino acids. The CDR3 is CASSLLRDPAGETQYF. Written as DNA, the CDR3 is TGTGCCAGCAGCCTCCTCCGGGACCCAGCCGGGGAGACCCAGTACTTC.

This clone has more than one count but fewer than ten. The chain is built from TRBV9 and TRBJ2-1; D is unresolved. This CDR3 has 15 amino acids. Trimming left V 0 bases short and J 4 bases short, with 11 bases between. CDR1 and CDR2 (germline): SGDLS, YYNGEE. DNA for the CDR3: TGTGCCAGCAGCGTAGATACCCCCGGGTACAATGAGCAGTTCTTC. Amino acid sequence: CASSVDTPGYNEQFF.

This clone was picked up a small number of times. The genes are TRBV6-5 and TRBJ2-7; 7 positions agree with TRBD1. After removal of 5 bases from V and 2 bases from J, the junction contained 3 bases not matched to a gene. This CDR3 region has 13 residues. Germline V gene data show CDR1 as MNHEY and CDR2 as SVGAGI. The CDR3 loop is CASSRGGPYEQYF. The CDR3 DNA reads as TGTGCCAGCAGTCGAGGGGGCCCCTACGAGCAGTACTTC.

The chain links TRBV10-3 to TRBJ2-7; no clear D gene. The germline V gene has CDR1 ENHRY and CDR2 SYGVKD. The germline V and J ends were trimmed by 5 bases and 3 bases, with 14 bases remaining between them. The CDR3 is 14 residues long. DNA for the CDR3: TGTGCCATCAGTTTAGGGAACCTATTCTACGAGCAGTACTTC. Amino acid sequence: CAISLGNLFYEQYF.